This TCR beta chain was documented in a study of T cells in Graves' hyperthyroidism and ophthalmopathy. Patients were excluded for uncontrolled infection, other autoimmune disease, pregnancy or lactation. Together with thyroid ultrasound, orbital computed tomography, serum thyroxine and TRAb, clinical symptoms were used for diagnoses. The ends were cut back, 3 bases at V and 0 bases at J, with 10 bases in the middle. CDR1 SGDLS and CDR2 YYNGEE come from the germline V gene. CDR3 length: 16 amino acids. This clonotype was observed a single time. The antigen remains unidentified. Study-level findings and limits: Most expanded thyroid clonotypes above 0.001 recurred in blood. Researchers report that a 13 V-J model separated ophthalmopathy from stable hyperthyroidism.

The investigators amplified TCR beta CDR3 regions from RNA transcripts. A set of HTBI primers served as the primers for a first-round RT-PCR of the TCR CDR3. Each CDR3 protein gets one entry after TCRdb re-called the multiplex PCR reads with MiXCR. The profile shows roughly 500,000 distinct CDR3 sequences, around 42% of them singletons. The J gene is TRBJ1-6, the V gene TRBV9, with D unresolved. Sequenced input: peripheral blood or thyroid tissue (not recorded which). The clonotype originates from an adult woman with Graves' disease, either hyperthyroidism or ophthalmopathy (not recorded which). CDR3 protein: CASSASGSSYNSPLHF. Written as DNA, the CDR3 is TGTGCCAGCAGCGCCTCGGGGAGCTCCTATAATTCACCCCTCCACTTT.